The subject of this entry is one T cell receptor (beta chain). The data are from a study of blood T cell repertoires in COVID-19. Whole-study context: Acute-phase and convalescent COVID-19 samples originated in the United States, Italy and Spain.

Trimming took 0 bases from V and 3 from J; bases not matched to a gene: 7. Per the germline V gene, CDR1 is SGHRS and CDR2 is YFSETQ. The CDR3 consists of 17 residues. The repertoire was sequenced with immunoSEQ multiplex PCR; TCRdb's copy has only in-frame clones and lacks some. The sample holds 85,000 to 90,000 clones, 75% to 90% seen once. This TCR derives from a woman of 80 years or more with active COVID-19. Sample: peripheral blood. This chain joins TRBV5-1 and TRBJ2-7, with TRBD2 identical over 12 bases. CDR3 amino acids: CASSLASSGRGIYEQYF. As DNA, the CDR3 is TGCGCCAGCAGCTTGGCCTCTAGCGGGAGGGGTATCTACGAGCAGTACTTC.